The next 30 T cell receptor beta chains were all read from a single sample in a study of blood T cell repertoires in COVID-19. The data were produced by immunoSEQ multiplex PCR, yet TCRdb's version contains in-frame clones alone and is incomplete. This sample has about 75,000 clones, with roughly 90% found just once. Source material: peripheral blood. The receptors come from a human donor in a cohort sampled during active COVID-19.

The chain is built from TRBV19 and TRBJ1-2; TRBD1 is a possible D gene (6 bases). Germline-derived CDR1 and CDR2 are LNHDA and SQIVND (reference sequence). Trimming left V 2 bases short and J 0 bases short, with 22 bases between. This CDR3 is built from 19 residues. CDR3 sequence reads: CASSILRTETLTSNYGYTF. CDR3 DNA: TGTGCCAGTAGTATACTTCGGACAGAAACCCTAACGTCTAACTATGGCTACACCTTC.

V is TRBV7-2 and J is TRBJ1-4, with 7 bases that match TRBD1. This CDR3 region has 14 residues. Germline CDR1 reads SGHTA; CDR2 reads FQGNSA. The J segment lost 3 bases and the V segment lost 5 bases, leaving 3 bases of the junction unmatched. The DNA for the CDR3 is TGTGCCAGCAGCCGGGACAGTTCTAATGAAAAACTGTTTTTT. This sequence encodes CASSRDSSNEKLFF.

The CDR3 region has the DNA TGTGCCAGTAGTCCCCGACTGGATCCCAATGAGCAGTTCTTC. Amino acid sequence: CASSPRLDPNEQFF. V is TRBV19 and J is TRBJ2-1; D gene ambiguous. CDR1 and CDR2 from the germline V gene are LNHDA and SQIVND (reference sequence). This CDR3 has 14 amino acids. Trimming took off 5 bases at V and 6 bases at J, with 14 bases between the two ends.

The V call is TRBV2, the J call TRBJ2-1; tentatively, D is TRBD2 (7 bases). The CDR3 contains 14 residues. V lost 6 bases to trimming and J lost 2 bases, with 11 bases between them. Germline V gene sequence: CDR1 SNHLY, CDR2 FYNNEI. The CDR3 spells CASRGGAAYNEQFF. Written as DNA, the CDR3 is TGTGCCAGCAGGGGGGGGGCAGCCTACAATGAGCAGTTCTTC.

The chain employs TRBV23-1 and TRBJ2-3; 12 nucleotides line up with TRBD2. TRBV23-1 is known as an ORF, though its function is uncertain. The CDR3 sequence is 19 residues long. Trimming took 7 bases from V and 8 from J; bases not matched to a gene: 22. The CDR3 DNA follows: TGCGCCAGCACTAAAGGCAGGGCTCTAGCGGGGGGGATAAAGGGTACGCAGTATTTT. Translated, it gives CASTKGRALAGGIKGTQYF.

The chain joins TRBV2 to TRBJ1-1, with TRBD1 matching over 7 bases. Germline CDR1 is SNHLY and CDR2 is FYNNEI. V lost 0 bases, J lost 0 bases, and 7 bases stayed unmatched. This CDR3 has 17 residues. As DNA, the CDR3 is TGTGCCAGCAGTGAAGCACAGGGGAGGCCCATGAACACTGAAGCTTTCTTT. This codes for CASSEAQGRPMNTEAFF. Complete variable domain (other parts from reference TRBV2 and TRBJ1-1): EPEVTQTPSHQVTQMGQEVILRCVPISNHLYFYWYRQILGQKVEFLVSFYNNEISEKSEIFDDQFSVERPDGSNFTLKIRSTKLEDSAMYFCASSEAQGRPMNTEAFFGQGTRLTVV.

This chain links TRBV29-1 with TRBJ1-2, with D maybe TRBD1 (5 bases). V lost 6 bases and J lost 8, with 16 bases in between. Germline lookup yields CDR1 SQVTM and CDR2 ANQGSEA. The CDR3 sequence is 12 residues long. The CDR3 DNA sequence: TGCAGCGTCCCCCAGCGGGGGAACGGCTACACCTTC. It is translated as CSVPQRGNGYTF.

The genes are TRBV10-3 and TRBJ2-6, with TRBD1 matching 9 bases. The germline V gene encodes CDR1 ENHRY and CDR2 SYGVKD. Trimming took 5 bases from V and 0 from J; bases not matched to a gene: 11. The CDR3 totals 19 residues. This CDR3 reads CAISKAGQGSSSGANVLTF. CDR3 DNA: TGTGCCATCAGTAAAGCCGGACAGGGGAGCAGCTCTGGGGCCAACGTCCTGACTTTC.

DNA for the CDR3: TGTGCCAGCAGTGACTTAGACAGGGGGACGGGCTACACCTTC. Protein product: CASSDLDRGTGYTF. The chain links TRBV2 to TRBJ1-2; the match to TRBD1 covers 9 bases. The CDR3 spans 14 residues. Trimming took 3 bases from V and 8 from J; bases not matched to a gene: 7. Germline CDR1 is SNHLY and CDR2 is FYNNEI.

V is TRBV19 and J is TRBJ2-7; perhaps TRBD1 as D (7 bases). The V end lost 4 bases, the J end lost 3 bases, and 13 bases lay between the germline ends. CDR3 length: 14 amino acids. Germline CDR1 is LNHDA and CDR2 is SQIVND (reference sequence). CDR3 DNA: TGTGCCAGTAGTAGGGGGACAGCGGGCTACGAGCAGTACTTC. Its translation is CASSRGTAGYEQYF.

This chain joins TRBV20-1 and TRBJ2-3; 11 positions match TRBD2. Germline assignment: CDR1 DFQATT and CDR2 SNEGSKA (reference sequence). The CDR3 contains 13 residues. Losses at the gene ends were 3 bases for V and 7 bases for J; bases not matched to a gene: 3. The CDR3 here is CSASLAGGNTQYF. CDR3 DNA sequence: TGCAGTGCTAGTCTAGCGGGGGGAAATACGCAGTATTTT.

This chain connects TRBV10-3 to TRBJ2-1; 10 positions match TRBD2. Germline CDR1 ENHRY, CDR2 SYGVKD. V was pared by 4 bases and J by 10 bases, with 7 bases of the junction left unmatched. The CDR3 contains 14 residues. The CDR3 loop reads CAISGLAGLEEQFF. The CDR3 DNA follows: TGTGCCATCAGTGGACTAGCGGGTTTGGAAGAGCAGTTCTTC.

This chain links TRBV19 with TRBJ2-1, with TRBD2 matching 9 bases. The length of the CDR3 is 15 residues. Germline trimming cut 6 bases from V and 8 bases from J; bases unmatched to any gene: 11. Germline V gene lookup returns CDR1 LNHDA and CDR2 SQIVND (reference sequence). CDR3 residues: CASRPPGTSWYEQFF. In DNA form, the CDR3 reads TGTGCCAGTAGGCCTCCCGGGACTAGCTGGTATGAGCAGTTCTTC.

In regard to this clone: Other nucleotide sequences in the sample specify the same CDR3. This chain links TRBV28 with TRBJ1-2; no firm D call. The CDR3 runs 13 residues. Per the germline V gene, CDR1 is MDHEN and CDR2 is SYDVKM. The V end was cut by 6 bases, the J end by 2 bases, with 10 bases between. The CDR3 DNA sequence: TGTGCCAGCAGCTTGACTGGCAACTATGGCTACACCTTC. It specifies CASSLTGNYGYTF.

This clone was observed a single time. The CDR3 reads CATTRSGVGNSPLHF. As DNA, the CDR3 is TGTGCCACTACTAGATCCGGCGTAGGGAATTCACCCCTCCACTTT. This chain links TRBV19 with TRBJ1-6; no clear D gene. V shed 10 bases and J shed 7 bases, with 20 bases lying between them. The germline V gene has CDR1 LNHDA and CDR2 SQIVND (reference sequence). The CDR3 has 15 amino acids.

The DNA of the CDR3 is TGTGCCAGTAGAGACGGGGGGCCACAAGAGACCCAGTACTTC. It is translated as CASRDGGPQETQYF. J is TRBJ2-5 and V is TRBV19; D is possibly TRBD2 (7 bases). The CDR3 covers 14 residues. The germline V gene encodes CDR1 LNHDA and CDR2 SQIVND (reference sequence). V lost 6 bases to trimming and J lost 2 bases, with 13 bases between them.

The genes are TRBV6-2 or TRBV6-3 and TRBJ2-2, with a possible D match to TRBD1 (5 bases). This CDR3 region has 14 residues. Looked up from germline, CDR1 is MNHEY and CDR2 is SVGEGT. The V gene lost 5 bases and the J gene lost 7 bases, with 14 bases spanning the gap. This CDR3 reads CASSALVQGGELFF. The CDR3 coding sequence is TGTGCCAGCAGTGCCCTAGTGCAGGGCGGGGAGCTGTTTTTT.

The gene calls are TRBV28 and TRBJ2-1, with 7 bases aligning to TRBD1. The CDR3 has 10 amino acids. Looked up from germline, CDR1 is MDHEN and CDR2 is SYDVKM. In nucleotides, the CDR3 is TGTGCTGAGGGGGCGAATGAGCAGTTCTTC. Translation: CAEGANEQFF.

The rearrangement uses TRBV6-5 and TRBJ1-6, with D tentatively TRBD1 (6 bases). V shed 0 bases and J shed 7 bases, with 10 bases lying between them. Germline CDR1 and CDR2: MNHEY and SVGAGI. The CDR3 covers 15 residues. DNA for the CDR3: TGTGCCAGCAGTTACTCGAGGGGGGGGAATTCACCCCTCCACTTT. Amino acids: CASSYSRGGNSPLHF.

The genes are TRBV5-5 and TRBJ2-7; 8 bases fit TRBD1. V shed 7 bases and J 6 bases; nucleotides not matched to a gene: 12. The CDR3 contains 14 residues. CDR1 and CDR2 from the germline V gene are SGHKS and YYEKEE (reference sequence). In DNA, the CDR3 is TGTGCCAGCGGAACCACAGGGGGTGTTCTCGAGCAGTACTTC. Its protein is CASGTTGGVLEQYF.

The V gene is TRBV6-5, the J gene TRBJ1-2; TRBD1 aligns across 9 bases. The CDR3 has 15 amino acids. The germline gives CDR1 MNHEY, CDR2 SVGAGI. Trimming took 6 bases from V and 4 from J; bases not matched to a gene: 9. DNA for the CDR3: TGTGCCAGCAGCCTTCGGACAGGGGACGGCTATGGCTACACCTTC. Encoded protein: CASSLRTGDGYGYTF.

The rearrangement uses TRBV5-1 and TRBJ2-3; tentatively, D is TRBD2 (7 bases). The CDR3 is 15 amino acids. V lost 0 bases and J 2 bases, leaving 10 bases between the germline ends. Germline values: CDR1 SGHRS, CDR2 YFSETQ. The CDR3 DNA reads TGCGCCAGCAGCTTGGAGGGGGGGGCCACAGATACGCAGTATTTT. This encodes CASSLEGGATDTQYF.

This sequence joins TRBV20-1 and TRBJ1-1; D remains unclear. V dropped 3 bases and J dropped 3 bases, with 5 bases sitting between them. The CDR3 has 11 amino acids. Per the germline V gene, CDR1 is DFQATT and CDR2 is SNEGSKA (reference sequence). The CDR3 here is CSASPYTEAFF. The CDR3 bases are TGCAGTGCTAGCCCCTACACTGAAGCTTTCTTT.

This chain uses TRBV9 with TRBJ2-1; TRBD2 matches 8 bases. Germline CDR1 SGDLS, CDR2 YYNGEE. V lost 0 bases and J lost 4; bases outside the gene matches: 9. This CDR3 has 17 residues. The CDR3 DNA is TGTGCCAGCAGCGTAGCTACGGCTAGCGGGCAATACAATGAGCAGTTCTTC. It is translated as CASSVATASGQYNEQFF.

This chain uses TRBV6-4 with TRBJ1-2; TRBD1 might be the D (6 bases). The CDR3 is made up of 16 amino acids. Looked up from germline, CDR1 is MRHNA and CDR2 is SNTAGT. V shed 2 bases and J shed 6 bases, with 19 bases lying between them. In DNA form, the CDR3 reads TGTGCCAGCAGTGACCCGGGCCTAACCGGGACAAATGGCTACACCTTC. This encodes CASSDPGLTGTNGYTF.

This chain connects TRBV3-1 (or the pseudogene TRBV3-2) to TRBJ2-3, with 11 bases fitting TRBD2. Trimming cost V 6 bases and J 7 bases; bases outside gene matches: 18. CDR1 and CDR2 from the germline V gene are LGHDT and YNNKEL (reference sequence). This CDR3 has 18 residues. This chain's CDR3 is CASSPPEGSGGARNTQYF. Written as DNA, the CDR3 is TGTGCCAGCAGTCCCCCGGAGGGTAGCGGGGGGGCCCGAAATACGCAGTATTTT.

The V call is TRBV10-3, the J call TRBJ1-6, with D hard to call. The V gene's germline CDR1 is ENHRY and CDR2 SYGVKD. This CDR3 contains 14 residues. V was pared by 2 bases and J by 5 bases, with 7 bases between. Written as DNA, the CDR3 is TGTGCCATCAGTGAGGGCCACAATAATTCACCCCTCCACTTT. It encodes CAISEGHNNSPLHF.

The J gene is TRBJ2-1, the V gene TRBV5-6; D gene unclear. CDR3 length: 15 residues. Germline lookup yields CDR1 SGHDT and CDR2 YYEEEE. Trimming removed 1 base from V and 0 bases from J, with 8 bases in between. The CDR3 region is CASSLSVSSYNEQFF. The CDR3 DNA reads as TGTGCCAGCAGCTTGTCGGTGAGCTCCTACAATGAGCAGTTCTTC.

The chain recombines TRBV4-3 with TRBJ1-6; D is possibly TRBD1 (5 bases). CDR1 is LGHNA and CDR2 is YSLEER in the germline V gene. V was shortened by 0 bases and J by 15 bases, with 12 bases between the two germline ends. This CDR3 has 13 amino acids. The CDR3 DNA reads as TGCGCCAGCAGCCAAGATCGCACAGGAAACCTCCACTTT. This encodes CASSQDRTGNLHF.

The DNA for the CDR3 is TGTGCCAGCAGTTACTCACAGGGGGTCCCTACTCAGCCCCAGCATTTT. Residues: CASSYSQGVPTQPQHF. This chain joins TRBV6-2 or TRBV6-3 and TRBJ1-5, with TRBD1 matching over 8 bases. V gave up 0 bases and J gave up 6 bases; unmatched junction bases: 7. This CDR3 is 16 amino acids long. Germline loops: CDR1 MNHEY, CDR2 SVGEGT.